This record concerns one TCR beta chain sequence. The read falls 3 residues short of the CDR3 end, and the missing part is taken from the germline J gene. The data derive from a study of T cells in women clearing cervical HPV infection. For the study at large: Blood came at first lesion visit for cases, post-clearance for controls. For cases, blood was sampled a median roughly 150 days after lesion detection, interquartile range roughly 80 to 220 days.

immunoSEQ multiplex PCR used an average of 1200 ng genomic DNA. Data came from immunoSEQ multiplex PCR; TCRdb stores just in-frame clones and leaves some out. The sample table includes about 14,000 clones. The CDR3 runs 15 residues. V was pared by 3 bases and J by 9 bases, with 13 bases of the junction left unmatched. The germline gives CDR1 SQVTM, CDR2 ANQGSEA. The clonotype originates from a woman between 18 and 75 years old with a cervical HPV16 infection that either progressed to CIN3+ or cleared (not recorded which). The chain carries TRBV29-1 and TRBJ2-1; TRBD2 agrees at 8 bases. The sequencing sample was made of blood buffy coat. The CDR3 is CSVEGRSGRVSEQFF. CDR3 DNA (partial): TGCAGCGTTGAGGGGCGAAGCGGGAGAGTTAGTGAG.